A single sample gave rise to the 32 T cell receptor beta chains below, sequenced in a study of T cell repertoires in cytomegalovirus infection. TCRdb redid the calling of the reads with MiXCR, one entry per CDR3 protein. The sample has around 300,000 distinct CDR3 sequences, 8% to 9.5% seen once; the top ten hold 3.5% to 4.5%. The specimen sequenced was PBMCs. The receptors here all came from a human donor in good health (CMV status not recorded). Some clones in this sample may be carry-over from other donors' samples.

This clonotype was observed a few times. The rearrangement uses TRBV28 and TRBJ2-7, with D uncertain. The V gene's germline CDR1 is MDHEN and CDR2 SYDVKM. The CDR3 loop spans 11 amino acids. The V end lost 8 bases, the J end lost 3 bases, and 8 bases lay between the germline ends. CDR3 amino acids: CASLRHYEQYF. The CDR3 nucleotides read TGTGCCAGCCTGAGACACTACGAGCAGTACTTC.

This clonotype was seen repeatedly, ten times or more. The rearrangement uses TRBV4-2 and TRBJ1-1, with a tentative D call TRBD1 (5 bases). Germline assignment: CDR1 LGHNA and CDR2 YNFKEQ. The CDR3 length is 15 residues. The V end was cut by 0 bases, the J end by 8 bases, with 16 bases between. The CDR3 nucleotides are TGTGCCAGCAGCCAAGATTGGGGCAGGGCTGGCGAAGCTTTCTTT. As protein: CASSQDWGRAGEAFF.

This clonotype turned up a few times. The rearrangement links TRBV6-2 or TRBV6-3 to TRBJ2-5; D possibly corresponds to TRBD2 (6 bases). The germline V gene has CDR1 MNHEY and CDR2 SVGEGT. This CDR3 contains 14 residues. Trimming took 4 bases from V and 3 from J, leaving 12 bases between them. The CDR3 region is CASSFGGIKETQYF. The CDR3 DNA reads TGTGCCAGCAGTTTTGGCGGGATAAAAGAGACCCAGTACTTC.

This clonotype was detected many times. The chain is built from TRBV7-2 and TRBJ2-5; no clear D. CDR1 and CDR2 (germline): SGHTA, FQGNSA. The V and J ends lost 5 bases and 7 bases respectively, with 17 bases between them. The CDR3 extends over 14 amino acids. The CDR3 DNA sequence: TGTGCCAGCAGCCAAACCGGTGGGGTCGGGACCCAGTACTTC. The encoded protein is CASSQTGGVGTQYF.

In its sample, this clonotype was seen a few times. This chain links TRBV4-1 with TRBJ2-3; D call uncertain. V was clipped by 1 base and J by 1 base, with 12 bases between them. This CDR3 has 16 residues. The germline V gene encodes CDR1 MGHRA and CDR2 YSYEKL. The CDR3 bases are TGCGCCAGCAGCCAAGTAGGAAACTCGGGCACAGATACGCAGTATTTT. Translating it yields CASSQVGNSGTDTQYF.

This clonotype was seen at least ten times. The chain employs TRBV7-9 and TRBJ2-4; 7 bases are shared with TRBD1. The CDR3 is 19 residues long. Germline-derived CDR1 and CDR2 are SEHNR and FQNEAQ (reference sequence). V was pared by 5 bases and J by 8 bases, with 24 bases of the junction left unmatched. The CDR3, as DNA: TGTGCCAGCAGCCGAGACAGGGCCAAATCCCTTCCGAATAGCGACATTCAGTACTTC. It specifies CASSRDRAKSLPNSDIQYF.

This clonotype was counted only a few times. This rearrangement joins TRBV10-3 to TRBJ1-3; D is ambiguous. The CDR3 totals 14 residues. Germline CDR1 reads ENHRY; CDR2 reads SYGVKD. The V end was cut by 2 bases, the J end by 1 base, with 6 bases between. CDR3 bases: TGTGCCATCAGTGAGAGGACTTCTGGAAACACCATATATTTT. This sequence encodes CAISERTSGNTIYF.

This clonotype was seen many times. The chain uses TRBV7-2 and TRBJ1-6; D possibly corresponds to TRBD1 (5 bases). The CDR3 consists of 14 residues. CDR1 and CDR2 from the germline V gene are SGHTA and FQGNSA. The V gene lost 7 bases and the J gene lost 7 bases, with 14 bases spanning the gap. Written as DNA, the CDR3 is TGTGCCAGCAAGGAGGGGCGAGTCAATTCACCCCTCCACTTT. It is translated as CASKEGRVNSPLHF.

In its sample, this clonotype was seen many times. The chain employs TRBV7-9 and TRBJ1-5, with TRBD1 matching 8 bases. CDR3 length: 15 residues. V was pared by 5 bases and J by 6 bases, with 9 bases of the junction left unmatched. From germline, CDR1 is SEHNR and CDR2 FQNEAQ (reference sequence). As DNA, the CDR3 is TGTGCCAGCAGCCAAGGGACAGGTAGAGGTCAGCCCCAGCATTTT. Amino acid sequence: CASSQGTGRGQPQHF.

V usage is TRBV7-9 and J usage is TRBJ2-1; the D gene could be TRBD1 or TRBD2 (5 bases each). This CDR3 region has 15 residues. Germline CDR1 SEHNR, CDR2 FQNEAQ (reference sequence). The V end lost 3 bases, the J end lost 5 bases, and 14 bases lay between the germline ends. The CDR3 protein is CASSFSGPSDNEQFF. As DNA, the CDR3 is TGTGCCAGCAGCTTCTCGGGACCTTCTGACAATGAGCAGTTCTTC.

This clonotype has a handful of counts. This chain joins TRBV6-2 or TRBV6-3 and TRBJ2-1; TRBD2 is a possible D gene (5 bases). Germline CDR1 MNHEY, CDR2 SVGEGT. The CDR3 spans 12 residues. V was shortened by 3 bases and J by 9 bases, with 9 bases between the two germline ends. The CDR3 DNA sequence: TGTGCCAGCAGTTATGTGCGGGTTGAGCAGTTCTTC. The encoded protein is CASSYVRVEQFF.

Here the CDR3 reads CASEGGGETQYF. CDR3 nucleotide sequence: TGTGCCAGCGAGGGAGGAGGAGAGACCCAGTACTTC. V usage is TRBV6-2 or TRBV6-3 and J usage is TRBJ2-5, with D possibly being TRBD2 (6 bases). The germline V and J ends were trimmed by 8 bases and 4 bases, with 11 bases remaining between them. CDR3 length: 12 amino acids. Germline V lookup: CDR1 MNHEY, CDR2 SVGEGT.

This clonotype appeared a few times. The rearrangement uses TRBV20-1 and TRBJ1-2; D gene uncertain. The CDR3 contains 13 residues. Germline V CDR1 and CDR2: DFQATT, SNEGSKA (reference sequence). V lost 3 bases to trimming and J lost 1 base, with 9 bases between them. The CDR3: CSASTTVNYGYTF. The CDR3 bases are TGCAGTGCTAGCACTACAGTTAACTATGGCTACACCTTC.

This clonotype has only a few counts. This sequence joins TRBV24-1 and TRBJ2-1, with TRBD2 identical over 13 bases. Germline V gene sequence: CDR1 KGHDR, CDR2 SFDVKD. The CDR3 has 16 residues. Trimming at V came to 3 bases and at J to 6 bases, leaving 4 bases not matched to a gene. The CDR3 DNA follows: TGTGCCACCAGTGATGAGGGGACTAGCGGGGTCAATGAGCAGTTCTTC. Amino acid sequence: CATSDEGTSGVNEQFF.

This clonotype was recorded many times. The J gene is TRBJ2-6, the V gene TRBV6-2 or TRBV6-3; possibly TRBD1 or TRBD2 for D (7 bases each). V lost 5 bases and J 1 base, leaving 24 bases between the germline ends. Germline V gene sequence: CDR1 MNHEY, CDR2 SVGEGT. The CDR3 runs to 20 residues. CDR3 sequence: CASSRLGRGGGDSGANVLTF. CDR3 DNA: TGTGCCAGCAGTCGCCTCGGTCGGGGAGGGGGCGATTCTGGGGCCAACGTCCTGACTTTC.

This chain uses TRBV24-1 with TRBJ1-2, with D maybe TRBD1 (5 bases). Germline values: CDR1 KGHDR, CDR2 SFDVKD. The CDR3 contains 16 residues. Trimming cost V 2 bases and J 5 bases, with 17 bases left between them. The CDR3 DNA sequence: TGTGCCACCAGTGATTCACAGGTTGTTGCCTCTTATGGCTACACCTTC. It is translated as CATSDSQVVASYGYTF.

This sequence joins TRBV11-2 and TRBJ2-7; D is possibly TRBD2 (6 bases). V was pared by 4 bases and J by 3 bases, with 22 bases between. Germline V gene data show CDR1 as SGHAT and CDR2 as FQNNGV. The CDR3 runs to 17 residues. CDR3 coding DNA: TGTGCCAGCAGCTCCCATCTGGGCGGCGGGGAGAGCTACGAGCAGTACTTC. This codes for CASSSHLGGGESYEQYF.

This clonotype showed up many times. The V call is TRBV7-8, the J call TRBJ2-2; D perhaps matches TRBD2 (5 bases). There are 12 residues in the CDR3. The ends were cut back, 5 bases at V and 8 bases at J, with 9 bases in the middle. Germline lookup yields CDR1 SGHVS and CDR2 FQNEAQ. Written as DNA, the CDR3 is TGTGCCAGCAGCCCCCGGAGGGGGGAGCTGTTTTTT. Encoded protein: CASSPRRGELFF.

The rearrangement uses TRBV12-3 or TRBV12-4 and TRBJ2-3; perhaps D is TRBD1 or TRBD2 (5 bases each). Trimming took off 10 bases at V and 0 bases at J, with 17 bases between the two ends. The CDR3 runs to 15 residues. The CDR3 here is CATRDGEGSTDTQYF. For the CDR3, the DNA is TGTGCCACACGGGATGGAGAGGGGAGCACAGATACGCAGTATTTT.

This clonotype was counted between two and nine times. The chain couples TRBV7-2 to TRBJ1-1; 8 positions match TRBD1. The germline V gene has CDR1 SGHTA and CDR2 FQGNSA. The CDR3 sequence is 15 residues long. V dropped 4 bases and J dropped 4; count of bases not matched to a gene: 8. The DNA of the CDR3 is TGTGCCAGCAGCTCTGACAGGGGTTATTCCACTGAAGCTTTCTTT. It yields the protein CASSSDRGYSTEAFF.

This clonotype was seen many times. The chain is built from TRBV7-2 and TRBJ1-2; TRBD1 agrees at 7 bases. The CDR3 extends over 15 amino acids. V trimming: 8 bases; J trimming: 4 bases; junction bases outside the gene matches: 13. Germline CDR1 SGHTA, CDR2 FQGNSA. The CDR3 DNA reads as TGTGCCAGCTTCGTCCTACAGGGGCTCGGCTATGGCTACACCTTC. Protein: CASFVLQGLGYGYTF.

There are a few counts of this clonotype. The chain recombines TRBV7-3 with TRBJ2-7, with 11 bases matching TRBD1. Germline V gives CDR1 SGHTA, CDR2 FQGTGA. The CDR3 loop spans 15 amino acids. V lost 5 bases and J lost 8; bases outside the gene matches: 11. In DNA, the CDR3 is TGTGCCAGCAGCAAACAGGGACAGGGGGTTGATAAGCAGTACTTC. The encoded protein is CASSKQGQGVDKQYF.

The table lists this clonotype with many counts. The V gene is TRBV7-2, the J gene TRBJ1-5, with D possibly being TRBD1 (6 bases). The CDR3 totals 17 residues. Germline loops: CDR1 SGHTA, CDR2 FQGNSA. Trimming removed 5 bases from V and 1 base from J, with 18 bases in between. CDR3 in amino acids: CASSTISGQISNQPQHF. The CDR3 coding sequence is TGTGCCAGCAGCACGATAAGCGGACAGATAAGCAATCAGCCCCAGCATTTT.

This clonotype was seen more than once but under ten times. The rearrangement links TRBV7-3 to TRBJ2-7; 9 bases map to TRBD2. V trimming: 1 base; J trimming: 7 bases; junction bases outside the gene matches: 8. Germline V gene sequence: CDR1 SGHTA, CDR2 FQGTGA. CDR3 length: 15 amino acids. CDR3 bases: TGTGCCAGCAGCTTAAACCTTGCGGGGGGGAGAGAGCAGTACTTC. This sequence encodes CASSLNLAGGREQYF.

A few counts support this clonotype. The rearrangement joins TRBV27 to TRBJ2-1; 16 nucleotides agree with TRBD2. V was clipped by 3 bases and J by 9 bases; unmatched bases: 11. The CDR3 is made up of 18 amino acids. The germline V gene encodes CDR1 MNHEY and CDR2 SMNVEV (reference sequence). The CDR3 loop reads CASSFRGTSGRDPGEQFF. CDR3 sequence (DNA): TGTGCCAGCAGTTTCAGGGGGACTAGCGGGAGGGATCCTGGTGAGCAGTTCTTC.

This sequence joins TRBV25-1 and TRBJ2-4, with D maybe TRBD2 (6 bases). V lost 11 bases and J lost 0, with 11 bases in between. CDR1 MGHDK and CDR2 SYGVNS come from the germline V gene. This CDR3 has 13 residues. This CDR3 reads CALVAVAKNIQYF. CDR3 DNA sequence: TGTGCCTTGGTAGCGGTAGCCAAAAACATTCAGTACTTC.

This clonotype has more than one count but fewer than ten. The CDR3 region has the DNA TGTGCCAGCAGTCCGTTTGAGAGGGTAGCCAAAAACATTCAGTACTTC. Protein sequence: CASSPFERVAKNIQYF. The rearrangement links TRBV28 to TRBJ2-4, with D tentatively TRBD2 (5 bases). CDR3 length equals 16 residues. The germline CDR1 and CDR2 sequences are MDHEN and SYDVKM. The V gene lost 5 bases and the J gene lost 0 bases, with 14 bases spanning the gap.

A few counts support this clonotype. V gene TRBV9 combines with J gene TRBJ2-7; 13 positions agree with TRBD2. Germline trimming cut 3 bases from V and 3 bases from J; bases unmatched to any gene: 3. Germline CDR1 reads SGDLS; CDR2 reads YYNGEE. The CDR3 has 15 residues. For the CDR3, the DNA is TGTGCCAGCAGCGGCCGGACTAGCGGGGGCTACGAGCAGTACTTC. This encodes CASSGRTSGGYEQYF. Supplemented by reference TRBV9 and TRBJ2-7, the full variable domain reads DSGVTQTPKHLITATGQRVTLRCSPRSGDLSVYWYQQSLDQGLQFLIQYYNGEERAKGNILERFSAQQFPDLHSELNLSSLELGDSALYFCASSGRTSGGYEQYFGPGTRLTVT.

The chain carries TRBV4-3 and TRBJ2-1; D gene ambiguous. CDR3 size: 16 residues. Trimming took off 0 bases at V and 2 bases at J, with 11 bases between the two ends. Germline lookup yields CDR1 LGHNA and CDR2 YSLEER. The CDR3 region is CASSQEVGKTYNEQFF. The CDR3 DNA follows: TGCGCCAGCAGCCAAGAGGTGGGGAAAACCTACAATGAGCAGTTCTTC.

This clonotype has a count of ten or more. The rearrangement joins TRBV12-3 or TRBV12-4 to TRBJ1-5, with TRBD1 as a possible D gene (5 bases). Trimming took 3 bases from V and 8 from J, leaving 14 bases between them. This CDR3 has 14 amino acids. The CDR3 nucleotides are TGTGCCAGCAGTTTTGAACAGGTCCGTGAGCCCCAGCATTTT. Translating gives CASSFEQVREPQHF.

This clonotype has at least ten counts. V gene TRBV6-2 or TRBV6-3 combines with J gene TRBJ2-3; D remains ambiguous. V was clipped by 6 bases and J by 2 bases, with 21 bases between them. The germline V gene encodes CDR1 MNHEY and CDR2 SVGEGT. The CDR3 length is 17 residues. The CDR3 protein is CASRPHPGSADTDTQYF. CDR3 in DNA: TGTGCCAGCAGACCACACCCCGGATCAGCAGACACAGATACGCAGTATTTT.

A remark on this clonotype: This sequence may be a read error, since a much larger clone differs from it by one base. The rearrangement uses TRBV20-1 and TRBJ1-1; no clear D. The CDR3 runs 11 residues. Per the germline V gene, CDR1 is DFQATT and CDR2 is SNEGSKA (reference sequence). Trimming shortened V by 0 bases and J by 9 bases, and 8 bases separated the two germline ends. This CDR3 reads CSARDPGKAFF. The CDR3 DNA sequence: TGCAGTGCTAGAGATCCGGGGAAAGCTTTCTTT.